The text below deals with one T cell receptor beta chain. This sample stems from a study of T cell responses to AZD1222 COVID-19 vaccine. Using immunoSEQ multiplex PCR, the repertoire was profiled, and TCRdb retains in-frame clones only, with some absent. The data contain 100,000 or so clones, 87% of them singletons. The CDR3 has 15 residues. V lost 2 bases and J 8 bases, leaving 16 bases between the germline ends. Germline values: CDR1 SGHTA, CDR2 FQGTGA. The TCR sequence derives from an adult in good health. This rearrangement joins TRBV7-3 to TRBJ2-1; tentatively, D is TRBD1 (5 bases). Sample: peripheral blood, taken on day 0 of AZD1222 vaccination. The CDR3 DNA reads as TGTGCCAGCAGCTTAGGGTCCGAAGCAGGGTATGAGCAGTTCTTC. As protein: CASSLGSEAGYEQFF.